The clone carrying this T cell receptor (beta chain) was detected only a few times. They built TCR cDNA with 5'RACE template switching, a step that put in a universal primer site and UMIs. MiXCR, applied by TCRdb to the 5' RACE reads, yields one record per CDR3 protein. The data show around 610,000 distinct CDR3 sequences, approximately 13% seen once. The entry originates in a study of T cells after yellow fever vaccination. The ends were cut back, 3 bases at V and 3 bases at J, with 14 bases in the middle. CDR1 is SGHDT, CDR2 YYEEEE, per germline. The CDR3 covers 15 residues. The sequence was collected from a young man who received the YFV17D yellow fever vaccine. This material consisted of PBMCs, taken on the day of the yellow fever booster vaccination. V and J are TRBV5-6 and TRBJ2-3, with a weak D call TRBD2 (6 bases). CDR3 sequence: CASSWGGGETDTQYF. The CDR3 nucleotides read TGTGCCAGCAGCTGGGGTGGAGGGGAAACAGATACGCAGTATTTT. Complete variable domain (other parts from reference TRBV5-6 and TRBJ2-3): DAGVTQSPTHLIKTRGQQVTLRCSPKSGHDTVSWYQQALGQGPQFIFQYYEEEERQRGNFPDRFSGHQFPNYSSELNVNALLLGDSALYLCASSWGGGETDTQYFGPGTRLTVL.